What follows are 5 T cell receptor beta chains derived from one specimen sequenced in a study of long-term antiretroviral therapy in people with HIV. The immunoSEQ assay was v3.0, run at survey level. TCRdb's table, derived via immunoSEQ multiplex PCR, lists solely in-frame clones and lacks some. The sample carries 12,000 or so clones, about 80% recorded once. Sequenced here: unsorted PBMCs, sampled 8.2 years after starting antiretroviral therapy. The receptor source for this set is a man aged 45 to 65 with HIV.

This clone appeared a single time. The rearrangement uses TRBV6-5 and TRBJ2-5; D gene unclear. CDR3 length: 12 residues. The V gene lost 2 bases and the J gene lost 4 bases, with 5 bases spanning the gap. The germline CDR1 and CDR2 sequences are MNHEY and SVGAGI. The CDR3 spells CASSYDGETQYF. The CDR3 DNA follows: TGTGCCAGCAGTTACGATGGAGAGACCCAGTACTTC.

J is TRBJ1-2 and V is TRBV5-6; D not resolved. Trimming removed 2 bases from V and 0 bases from J, with 11 bases in between. The CDR3 has 15 residues. Germline V gene lookup returns CDR1 SGHDT and CDR2 YYEEEE. As DNA, the CDR3 is TGTGCCAGCAGCTTCTTGCACGGAGCTAACTATGGCTACACCTTC. As protein: CASSFLHGANYGYTF. Variable domain in full (rest from reference TRBV5-6 and TRBJ1-2): DAGVTQSPTHLIKTRGQQVTLRCSPKSGHDTVSWYQQALGQGPQFIFQYYEEEERQRGNFPDRFSGHQFPNYSSELNVNALLLGDSALYLCASSFLHGANYGYTFGSGTRLTVV.

The gene calls are TRBV13 and TRBJ2-7; 9 bases are shared with TRBD1. V lost 2 bases to trimming and J lost 5 bases; unmatched junction nucleotides: 7. Germline values: CDR1 PRHDT, CDR2 FYEKMQ (reference sequence). The CDR3 runs 15 residues. The CDR3 reads CASSLMGQGLNEQYF. CDR3 coding DNA: TGTGCCAGCAGCTTAATGGGACAGGGTCTTAACGAGCAGTACTTC.

The V gene is TRBV10-2, the J gene TRBJ2-2; TRBD2 agrees at 14 bases. Germline V CDR1 and CDR2: WSHSY, SAAADI. J was trimmed by 0 bases and V by 6 bases; bases with no gene match: 6. CDR3 size: 18 residues. CDR3 in DNA: TGCGCCAGCAGGGGACTAGCGGGGGATACCGCGAACACCGGGGAGCTGTTTTTT. Translating it yields CASRGLAGDTANTGELFF.

The genes are TRBV5-5 and TRBJ1-1; D remains unclear. The CDR3 has 14 amino acids. V was pared by 4 bases and J by 1 base, with 11 bases between. Germline V gene data show CDR1 as SGHKS and CDR2 as YYEKEE (reference sequence). The CDR3 loop is CASSPPVENTEAFF. In DNA form, the CDR3 reads TGTGCCAGCAGCCCACCGGTCGAGAACACTGAAGCTTTCTTT.